Listed here are 28 T cell receptor beta chains from one sample, sequenced in a study of blood T cell repertoires in COVID-19. Method: immunoSEQ multiplex PCR; TCRdb's copy keeps in-frame clones and lacks some. The profile shows about 250,000 clones, about 86% of them singletons. The specimen was peripheral blood. These receptor sequences come from a person aged 70 to 85 with COVID-19, enrolled during active disease.

As to this clone: In the same sample, other DNA sequences code for this CDR3. The chain couples TRBV5-1 to TRBJ2-7, with 7 bases matching TRBD1. Germline CDR1 SGHRS, CDR2 YFSETQ. CDR3 length equals 14 residues. Trimming at V came to 2 bases and at J to 2 bases, leaving 4 bases not matched to a gene. DNA for the CDR3: TGCGCCAGCAGCTTACAGGGGTCAACCTACGAGCAGTACTTC. This sequence encodes CASSLQGSTYEQYF.

This clone occurred once. The chain has TRBV27 and TRBJ2-5; 8 bases fit TRBD1. V was clipped by 5 bases and J by 4 bases; unmatched bases: 9. Germline V lookup: CDR1 MNHEY, CDR2 SMNVEV (reference sequence). CDR3 length: 15 residues. CDR3 loop: CASSEDRGRGETQYF. The CDR3 DNA reads as TGTGCCAGCAGTGAAGACAGGGGTCGGGGAGAGACCCAGTACTTC.

The gene calls are TRBV7-9 and TRBJ2-7; D is perhaps TRBD1 (5 bases). Looked up from germline, CDR1 is SEHNR and CDR2 is FQNEAQ (reference sequence). The V end was cut by 6 bases, the J end by 10 bases, with 16 bases between. The length of the CDR3 is 12 residues. The CDR3 DNA sequence: TGTGCCAGCAGTCAAACAGGCCCAACTCAGTACTTC. Translating it yields CASSQTGPTQYF.

The chain employs TRBV11-1 and TRBJ2-1; 9 bases are shared with TRBD2. From germline, CDR1 is SGHAT and CDR2 FQDESV (reference sequence). Trimming took 1 base from V and 6 from J; bases not matched to a gene: 4. The CDR3 has 15 residues. CDR3 loop: CASSLGRGRANEQFF. The DNA for the CDR3 is TGTGCCAGCAGCTTAGGGCGCGGGAGGGCCAATGAGCAGTTCTTC.

The gene calls are TRBV5-8 and TRBJ1-1, with TRBD1 as a possible D gene (6 bases). In germline, CDR1 is SGHTS, CDR2 YDEGEE. The CDR3 contains 15 residues. Trimming took off 3 bases at V and 10 bases at J, with 22 bases between the two ends. CDR3 nucleotide sequence: TGTGCCAGCAGCTCCGATTATGAACAGGGAATTACAGCTTTCTTT. It is translated as CASSSDYEQGITAFF. The entire variable domain, with the rest obtained from reference TRBV5-8 and TRBJ1-1, is as follows: EAGVTQSPTHLIKTRGQQATLRCSPISGHTSVYWYQQALGLGLQFLLWYDEGEERNRGNFPPRFSGRQFPNYSSELNVNALELEDSALYLCASSSDYEQGITAFFGQGTRLTVV.

V gene TRBV7-3 combines with J gene TRBJ2-4; tentative D call: TRBD1 (6 bases). Germline loops: CDR1 SGHTA, CDR2 FQGTGA. V lost 5 bases and J lost 10, with 18 bases in between. This CDR3 comprises 14 residues. CDR3 sequence: CASSPVAGVRIQYF. The CDR3 bases are TGTGCCAGCAGCCCAGTGGCAGGGGTTCGGATTCAGTACTTC.

The chain combines TRBV6-5 with TRBJ1-5; weak D call: TRBD1 (5 bases). The CDR3 spans 15 residues. Trimming removed 6 bases at V and 3 bases at J, with 15 bases between. CDR1 and CDR2 from the germline V gene are MNHEY and SVGAGI. The CDR3 reads CASRSVGGDNQPQHF. The DNA of the CDR3 is TGTGCCAGCAGGAGTGTTGGGGGGGACAATCAGCCCCAGCATTTT.

The CDR3 loop is CASGQGVENTIYF. In DNA, the CDR3 is TGTGCCAGCGGACAGGGTGTGGAAAACACCATATATTTT. The rearrangement links TRBV9 to TRBJ1-3; 8 bases agree with TRBD1. Germline CDR1 is SGDLS and CDR2 is YYNGEE. This CDR3 contains 13 residues. Unmatched junction bases numbered 6, after V lost 7 bases and J lost 6 bases. The full variable domain, completed using reference TRBV9 and TRBJ1-3, is DSGVTQTPKHLITATGQRVTLRCSPRSGDLSVYWYQQSLDQGLQFLIQYYNGEERAKGNILERFSAQQFPDLHSELNLSSLELGDSALYFCASGQGVENTIYFGEGSWLTVV.

This clone was observed a few times. The chain joins TRBV5-4 to TRBJ1-5, with 8 nucleotides matching TRBD1. The CDR3 length is 17 residues. V lost 1 base, J lost 4 bases, and 10 bases stayed unmatched. In germline, CDR1 is SGHNT, CDR2 YYREEE (reference sequence). Here the CDR3 reads CASSLSEGTGLNQPQHF. CDR3 nucleotide sequence: TGTGCCAGCAGCTTGTCAGAAGGGACAGGACTTAATCAGCCCCAGCATTTT. Together with reference TRBV5-4 and TRBJ1-5, the CDR3 gives the full variable domain: ETGVTQSPTHLIKTRGQQVTLRCSSQSGHNTVSWYQQALGQGPQFIFQYYREEENGRGNFPPRFSGLQFPNYSSELNVNALELDDSALYLCASSLSEGTGLNQPQHFGDGTRLSIL.

This clone was detected only once. This chain's CDR3 is CASSEVGYEQYF. The CDR3 nucleotides read TGTGCCAGCAGCGAGGTGGGTTACGAGCAGTACTTC. The V gene is TRBV11-2, the J gene TRBJ2-7; no definite D call. Germline assignment: CDR1 SGHAT and CDR2 FQNNGV. The CDR3 loop spans 12 amino acids. With 5 bases removed from V and 4 bases from J, the gap between germline ends came to 9 bases.

The V call is TRBV20-1, the J call TRBJ1-6; 7 bases map to TRBD1. In germline, CDR1 is DFQATT, CDR2 SNEGSKA (reference sequence). J lost 4 bases, V lost 3 bases, and 6 bases had no gene match. The CDR3 has 15 residues. CDR3 residues: CSASAPRGYNSPLHF. The CDR3 coding sequence is TGCAGTGCTAGTGCCCCCAGGGGGTATAATTCACCCCTCCACTTT.

The chain links TRBV6-5 to TRBJ1-2; a possible D gene is TRBD1 (5 bases). CDR1 is MNHEY, CDR2 SVGAGI, per germline. The V end lost 5 bases, the J end lost 4 bases, and 11 bases lay between the germline ends. There are 13 residues in the CDR3. The CDR3 protein is CASSSRAGYGYTF. CDR3 coding DNA: TGTGCCAGCAGTAGCAGGGCCGGCTATGGCTACACCTTC.

The V gene is TRBV7-8, the J gene TRBJ1-2; 10 bases map to TRBD1. Trimming removed 3 bases from V and 4 bases from J; junction bases left unmatched: 11. The CDR3 sequence is 17 residues long. CDR1 is SGHVS, CDR2 FQNEAQ, per germline. The CDR3 DNA reads as TGTGCCAGCAGCTTGCCCCCGGGACAGGGGTTTTTCTATGGCTACACCTTC. Encoded protein: CASSLPPGQGFFYGYTF.

V and J are TRBV5-1 and TRBJ2-5; maybe TRBD2 (6 bases). CDR1 and CDR2 from the germline V gene are SGHRS and YFSETQ. This CDR3 spans 13 amino acids. The V end was cut by 3 bases, the J end by 9 bases, with 15 bases between. The CDR3 DNA sequence: TGCGCCAGCAGCTCTGGGGACTTCCTATCCCAGTACTTC. Translated: CASSSGDFLSQYF.

This sequence joins TRBV9 and TRBJ1-2; tentatively, D is TRBD1 (6 bases). Germline V CDR1 and CDR2: SGDLS, YYNGEE. Trimming removed 4 bases from V and 4 bases from J, with 14 bases in between. The CDR3 totals 14 residues. CDR3: CASSPRTDSYGYTF. The CDR3 nucleotides read TGTGCCAGCAGCCCGCGGACAGATTCCTATGGCTACACCTTC.

The rearrangement joins TRBV7-9 to TRBJ2-3, with D perhaps matching TRBD2 (5 bases). The V end was cut by 5 bases, the J end by 1 base, with 13 bases between. CDR1 and CDR2 (germline): SEHNR, FQNEAQ (reference sequence). The CDR3 runs 15 residues. CDR3 bases: TGTGCCAGCAGCCCCCGGGGAGACCGCACAGATACGCAGTATTTT. Its translation: CASSPRGDRTDTQYF.

The rearrangement links TRBV7-2 to TRBJ1-1, with D tentatively TRBD1 (6 bases). V lost 1 base and J lost 6, with 15 bases in between. Germline V gives CDR1 SGHTA, CDR2 FQGNSA. This CDR3 contains 15 residues. The DNA for the CDR3 is TGTGCCAGCAGCTTAGTAGGTCGGGGGGCGGCTGAAGCTTTCTTT. Its protein is CASSLVGRGAAEAFF.

In DNA, the CDR3 is TGTGCCAGCAGCTTGCCAGGGGGCTACGAGCAGTACTTC. Its protein is CASSLPGGYEQYF. V and J are TRBV5-6 and TRBJ2-7; 7 nucleotides match TRBD1. Trimming removed 1 base from V and 3 bases from J; junction bases left unmatched: 1. The CDR3 extends over 13 amino acids. In germline, CDR1 is SGHDT, CDR2 YYEEEE. Based on the CDR3 plus reference TRBV5-6 and TRBJ2-7, the full variable domain is DAGVTQSPTHLIKTRGQQVTLRCSPKSGHDTVSWYQQALGQGPQFIFQYYEEEERQRGNFPDRFSGHQFPNYSSELNVNALLLGDSALYLCASSLPGGYEQYFGPGTRLTVT.

V usage is TRBV19 and J usage is TRBJ1-2, with 7 bases matching TRBD1. After removal of 8 bases from V and 3 bases from J, the junction contained 15 bases not matched to a gene. This CDR3 is 16 amino acids long. The germline gives CDR1 LNHDA, CDR2 SQIVND (reference sequence). In nucleotides, the CDR3 is TGTGCCAGTGCCCCTCCCCACAGGGGTTGGGACTATGGCTACACCTTC. Translating gives CASAPPHRGWDYGYTF.

The gene calls are TRBV5-1 and TRBJ1-4; 8 nucleotides line up with TRBD1. This CDR3 is built from 14 residues. V gave up 4 bases and J gave up 3 bases; unmatched junction bases: 2. The germline V gene encodes CDR1 SGHRS and CDR2 YFSETQ. CDR3 in DNA: TGCGCCAGCAGCGAACAGGGGGCTAATGAAAAACTGTTTTTT. Amino acids: CASSEQGANEKLFF.

The genes are TRBV28 and TRBJ1-1; D call uncertain. V was shortened by 5 bases and J by 5 bases, with 15 bases between the two germline ends. The CDR3 extends over 14 amino acids. CDR1 is MDHEN and CDR2 is SYDVKM in the germline V gene. CDR3 amino acids: CASSPLERRTEAFF. For the CDR3, the DNA is TGTGCCAGCAGTCCCTTGGAGAGGCGGACTGAAGCTTTCTTT.

This clone appeared a few times. The V gene is TRBV12-3 or TRBV12-4, the J gene TRBJ1-5, with no clear D. Trimming shortened V by 8 bases and J by 4 bases, and 12 bases separated the two germline ends. The CDR3 contains 13 residues. Written as DNA, the CDR3 is TGTGCCAGCCTGGGCAGTTCAAATCAGCCCCAGCATTTT. Translating it yields CASLGSSNQPQHF.

This clone appeared a few times. This chain uses TRBV6-2 or TRBV6-3 with TRBJ1-5; D possibly corresponds to TRBD1 (5 bases). The CDR3 length is 14 residues. Trimming removed 5 bases from V and 5 bases from J, with 13 bases in between. Germline CDR1 reads MNHEY; CDR2 reads SVGEGT. CDR3 sequence: CASSGPGVYQPQHF. The CDR3 DNA sequence: TGTGCCAGCAGTGGACCGGGGGTTTATCAGCCCCAGCATTTT.

The genes are TRBV7-9 and TRBJ1-5; TRBD1 might be the D (6 bases). V was cut by 4 bases and J by 11 bases, with 15 bases left in between. Germline V gives CDR1 SEHNR, CDR2 FQNEAQ (reference sequence). This CDR3 spans 13 amino acids. CDR3 coding DNA: TGTGCCAGCAGCTCCCGGGACAAGAACTCCCAGCATTTT. It codes for CASSSRDKNSQHF. Based on the CDR3 plus reference TRBV7-9 and TRBJ1-5, the full variable domain is DTGVSQNPRHKITKRGQNVTFRCDPISEHNRLYWYRQTLGQGPEFLTYFQNEAQLEKSRLLSDRFSAERPKGSFSTLEIQRTEQGDSAMYLCASSSRDKNSQHFGDGTRLSIL.

This clone has ten or more counts. This rearrangement joins TRBV19 to TRBJ2-2; D gene ambiguous. The CDR3 totals 11 residues. CDR1 is LNHDA, CDR2 SQIVND, per germline (reference sequence). The V gene lost 9 bases and the J gene lost 1 base, with 3 bases spanning the gap. The CDR3 nucleotides read TGTGCCAGCCAGAACACCGGGGAGCTGTTTTTT. Its protein is CASQNTGELFF. The full variable domain, in which reference TRBV19 and TRBJ2-2 provide the parts outside the CDR3, is DGGITQSPKYLFRKEGQNVTLSCEQNLNHDAMYWYRQDPGQGLRLIYYSQIVNDFQKGDIAEGYSVSREKKESFPLTVTSAQKNPTAFYLCASQNTGELFFGEGSRLTVL.

V usage is TRBV19 and J usage is TRBJ1-2; the match to TRBD1 covers 11 bases. Germline loops: CDR1 LNHDA, CDR2 SQIVND (reference sequence). With V trimmed by 1 base and J by 6 bases, 4 bases remained unmatched. The CDR3 runs 15 residues. CDR3 DNA sequence: TGTGCCAGTAGTATAGGGACAGGGGGCTCAAATGGCTACACCTTC. This translates into CASSIGTGGSNGYTF.

This clone was recorded a few times. The V call is TRBV5-1, the J call TRBJ1-6; D is uncertain. V lost 3 bases to trimming and J lost 0 bases, with 7 bases between them. Germline V gives CDR1 SGHRS, CDR2 YFSETQ. The CDR3 extends over 15 amino acids. The CDR3 nucleotides are TGCGCCAGCAGCTCACTGAGCTCCTATAATTCACCCCTCCACTTT. Translated, it gives CASSSLSSYNSPLHF.

A word on this clone: In the same sample, other DNA sequences code for this CDR3. The chain has TRBV30 and TRBJ1-6; no definite D call. Germline values: CDR1 GTSNPN, CDR2 SVGIG (reference sequence). V dropped 3 bases and J dropped 0 bases, with 3 bases sitting between them. This CDR3 spans 13 amino acids. CDR3 nucleotides: TGTGCCTGGAGGAGCTCCTATAATTCACCCCTCCACTTT. Protein sequence: CAWRSSYNSPLHF.